This T cell receptor beta chain was sequenced during a study of blood T cell repertoires in COVID-19. Study background: Acute-phase and convalescent COVID-19 samples originated in the United States, Italy and Spain. Nucleic acid was either cDNA or gDNA, and it came from T cells, B-cell-depleted T cells, or PBMCs.

Measured with immunoSEQ multiplex PCR; TCRdb has only the in-frame clones, and not every one. The data contain around 54,000 clones, roughly 80% of them singletons. This CDR3 region has 16 residues. With 4 bases clipped from V and 0 bases from J, the junction kept 7 bases outside the gene matches. The germline CDR1 and CDR2 sequences are SGHAT and FQNNGV. This TCR was sampled from a woman aged 50 to 60 with acute COVID-19. Sequenced sample: PBMCs or T cells enriched from blood (not recorded which). The chain joins TRBV11-2 to TRBJ2-3; TRBD1 matches 7 bases. The CDR3 DNA sequence: TGTGCCAGCAGCTCCTGGGGACAGTTGAGCACAGATACGCAGTATTTT. This translates into CASSSWGQLSTDTQYF.